This T cell receptor beta chain was sequenced during a study of blood T cell repertoires in COVID-19 (TCRdb year 2020). At the level of the whole study: Samples covering the acute and convalescent phases of COVID-19 were provided by collaborators in the United States, Italy and Spain. Nearly every sample came with metadata listing a de-identified subject ID, COVID-19 status, age in years and sex. Subjects who had been exposed to COVID-19, were actively infected with it, or had recovered from it provided the deeply sampled blood TCRbeta repertoires that made up the dataset. The samples were drawn from two sources: the first 160 participants of the ongoing ImmuneRACE study, and approximately 1,300 subjects contributed by 6 global collaborators. Where HLA class I and class II types were available, the types were taken from metadata supplied by the sample provider, not from assay-based typing. The prospective study material was composed of cDNA or gDNA derived from T cells, B-cell-depleted T cells, or PBMCs. A freely available public database, intended as a resource for researchers studying the immune response to SARS-CoV-2, is where the repertoires were released.

Here is what the overall study found, with its caveats: The quantity of clinical and demographic metadata differed by source and by participant and was supplied without curation.

The CDR3 runs 13 residues from the cysteine to the phenylalanine. The CDR3 DNA has 39 bases and is translated from base 1. Looking up the germline V gene yields CDR1 MNHEY and CDR2 SVGEGT. Trimming costs V 4 bases and J 5 bases, and their ends lie 10 bases apart. A second Seattle source provided samples from volunteer blood donors who had recovered from COVID-19. The collaborating institutions used their own protocols to collect whole blood in K2EDTA tubes. For TCRbeta analysis, collaborators shipped samples as frozen whole blood, isolated PBMCs, or DNA extracted from either of those sample types. TCRbeta CDR3 regions were amplified from genomic DNA by means of the immunoSEQ Assay, a bias-controlled multiplex PCR. In the source study's methods: Within the assay, amplification of reference gene primers was used to estimate how many nucleated cells each sample contained. To quantify the absolute abundance of each unique TCRbeta CDR3 rearrangement, sequence reads were collapsed and filtered. For each sample, productive Simpson clonality was calculated as the square root of Simpson's diversity index across productive rearrangements. Here the immuneACCESS table is served through TCRdb, limited to in-frame sequences with V and J called. Missing clones are a known gap in these copies; in checked studies unresolved V genes cover under half, and the rest lacks a known reason. V, J and clone size are taken as reported in that table, and D and trimming were inferred from the DNA itself. This sample holds almost 250,000 clones; roughly nine tenths were observed only once. About 1.7% of the sample comes from the top ten.

This clone was seen a single time. Which antigen it targets is not known. No much larger clonotype is one base removed from it; base qualities were not supplied. The sequence links TRBV6-2 or TRBV6-3 to TRBJ2-3; TRBD1 could be the D gene, as 5 bases match. This TCR derives from a woman aged 60-70 years who had recovered from COVID-19. Sequencing was performed on peripheral blood. The sequenced DNA is TGTGCCAGCAGTTCCTACAGGTTAGATACGCAGTATTTT. This translates into CASSSYRLDTQYF.